This T cell receptor beta chain was recovered during a study of shared clonotypes between healthy human individuals. Study conclusions and caveats: It was expected that sequencing depth would affect clonotype sharing among donors.

The authors ran the assay at deep level. Assay used: immunoSEQ multiplex PCR; TCRdb lists only in-frame clones, some missing. The table lists roughly 1,600,000 clones, approximately 98.5% of them singletons. All donors were healthy HIV-negative adults lacking recent acute infections or vaccinations. The split of CD4+ cells yielded CD45RA+ naive and CD45RA-negative memory subsets. This CDR3 is 14 amino acids long. V dropped 2 bases and J dropped 6 bases, with 12 bases sitting between them. Germline V gene lookup returns CDR1 WNHNN and CDR2 SYGVQD (reference sequence). Turning to this clone: Its specificity is unknown.

The source is a man aged 25 to 45 in good health. Material: naive CD4+ T cells sorted from blood. Subset indicated: CD45RA+ positively selected. The gene calls are TRBV10-1 and TRBJ2-3; D is uncertain. The CDR3 bases are TGCGCCAGCAGTGAGCGGCCGGCTTTCGATACGCAGTATTTT. It translates to CASSERPAFDTQYF.